Listed here is a single T cell receptor beta chain. Sequencing was performed with immunoSEQ multiplex PCR; in TCRdb, only in-frame clones are kept and a portion is missing. There are 25,000 to 35,000 clones in the sample; roughly 79% occur only once, and approximately 4% lies in the top ten. This sample is part of a study of STAT5B mutations in CD4+ large granular lymphocyte leukemia. Healthy controls were blood donor buffy coats. V gave up 5 bases and J gave up 7 bases, with 21 bases separating them. This CDR3 is built from 16 residues. The V gene's germline CDR1 is SEHNR and CDR2 FQNEAQ (reference sequence).

The genes are TRBV7-9 and TRBJ2-1; tentative D call: TRBD2 (7 bases). This receptor was obtained from a human donor in good health. Sequencing was carried out using CD4+ T cells from blood buffy coats. In DNA, the CDR3 is TGTGCCAGCAGCCCCTGGGGGGGCAGTGGGGGAAATGAGCAGTTCTTC. It specifies CASSPWGGSGGNEQFF.